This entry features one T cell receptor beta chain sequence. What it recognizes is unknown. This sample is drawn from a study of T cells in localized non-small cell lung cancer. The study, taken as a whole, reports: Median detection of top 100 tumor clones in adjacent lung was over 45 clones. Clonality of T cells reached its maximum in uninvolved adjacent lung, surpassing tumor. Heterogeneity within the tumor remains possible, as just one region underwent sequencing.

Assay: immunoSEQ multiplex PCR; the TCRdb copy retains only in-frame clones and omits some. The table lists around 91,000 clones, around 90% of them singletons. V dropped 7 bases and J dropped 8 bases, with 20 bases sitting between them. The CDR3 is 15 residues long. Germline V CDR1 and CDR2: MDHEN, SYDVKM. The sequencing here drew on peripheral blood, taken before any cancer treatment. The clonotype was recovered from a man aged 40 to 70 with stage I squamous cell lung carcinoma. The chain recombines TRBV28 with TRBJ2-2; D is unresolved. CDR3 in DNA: TGTGCCAGCACCCTGATCCGAACCGGGTTGGGGGAGCTGTTTTTT. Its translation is CASTLIRTGLGELFF.